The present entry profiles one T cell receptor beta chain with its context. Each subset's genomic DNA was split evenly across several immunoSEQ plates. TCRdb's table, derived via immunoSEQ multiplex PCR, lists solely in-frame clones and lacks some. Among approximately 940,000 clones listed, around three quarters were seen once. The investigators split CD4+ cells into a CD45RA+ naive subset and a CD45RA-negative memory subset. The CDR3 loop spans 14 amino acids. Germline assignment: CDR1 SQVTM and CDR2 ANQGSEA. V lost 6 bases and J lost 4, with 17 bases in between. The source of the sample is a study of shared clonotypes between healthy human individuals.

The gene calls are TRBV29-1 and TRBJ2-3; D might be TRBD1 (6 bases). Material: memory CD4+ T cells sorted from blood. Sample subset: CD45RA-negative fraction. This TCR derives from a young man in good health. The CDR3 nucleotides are TGCAGCGTCAACCTACAGGGTCCCCCAGATACGCAGTATTTT. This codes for CSVNLQGPPDTQYF.